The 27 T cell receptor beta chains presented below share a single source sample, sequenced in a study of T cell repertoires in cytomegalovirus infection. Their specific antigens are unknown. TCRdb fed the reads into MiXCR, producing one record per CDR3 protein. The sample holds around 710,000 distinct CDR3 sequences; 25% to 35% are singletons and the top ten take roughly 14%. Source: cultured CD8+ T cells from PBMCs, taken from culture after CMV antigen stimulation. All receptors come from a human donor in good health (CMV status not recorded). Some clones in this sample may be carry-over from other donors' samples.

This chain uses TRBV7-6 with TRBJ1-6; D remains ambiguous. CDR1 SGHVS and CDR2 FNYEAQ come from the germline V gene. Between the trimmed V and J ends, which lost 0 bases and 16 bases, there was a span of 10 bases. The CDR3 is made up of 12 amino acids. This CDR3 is CASSLAQSQLHF. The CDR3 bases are TGTGCCAGCAGCTTAGCGCAGTCCCAACTCCACTTT.

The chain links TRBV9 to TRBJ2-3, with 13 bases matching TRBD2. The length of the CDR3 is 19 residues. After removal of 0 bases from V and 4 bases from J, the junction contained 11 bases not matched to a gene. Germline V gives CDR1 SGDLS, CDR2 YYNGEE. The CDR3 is CASSVALAGGPYRSDTQYF. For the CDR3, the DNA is TGTGCCAGCAGCGTAGCACTAGCGGGGGGGCCTTACAGGTCAGATACGCAGTATTTT. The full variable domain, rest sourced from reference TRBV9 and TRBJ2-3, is DSGVTQTPKHLITATGQRVTLRCSPRSGDLSVYWYQQSLDQGLQFLIQYYNGEERAKGNILERFSAQQFPDLHSELNLSSLELGDSALYFCASSVALAGGPYRSDTQYFGPGTRLTVL.

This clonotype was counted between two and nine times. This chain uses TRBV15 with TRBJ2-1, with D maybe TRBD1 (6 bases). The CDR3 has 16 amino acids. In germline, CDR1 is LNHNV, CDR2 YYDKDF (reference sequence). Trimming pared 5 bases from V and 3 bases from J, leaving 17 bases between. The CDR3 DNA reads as TGTGCCACCAGCTCCCGACAGGAAGGCTACTACAATGAGCAGTTCTTC. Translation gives CATSSRQEGYYNEQFF. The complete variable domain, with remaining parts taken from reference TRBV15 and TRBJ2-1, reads DAMVIQNPRYQVTQFGKPVTLSCSQTLNHNVMYWYQQKSSQAPKLLFHYYDKDFNNEADTPDNFQSRRPNTSFCFLDIRSPGLGDTAMYLCATSSRQEGYYNEQFFGPGTRLTVL.

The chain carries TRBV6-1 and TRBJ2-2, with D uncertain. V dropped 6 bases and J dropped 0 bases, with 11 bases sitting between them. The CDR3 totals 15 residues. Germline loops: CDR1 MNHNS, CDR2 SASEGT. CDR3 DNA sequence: TGTGCCAGCAGCTTCTTTACATCGAACACCGGGGAGCTGTTTTTT. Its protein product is CASSFFTSNTGELFF.

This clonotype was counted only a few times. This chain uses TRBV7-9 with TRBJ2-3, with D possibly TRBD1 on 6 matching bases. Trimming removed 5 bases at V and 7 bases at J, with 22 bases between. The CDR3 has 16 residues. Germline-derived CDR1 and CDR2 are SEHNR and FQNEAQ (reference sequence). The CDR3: CASSIRGAGPTNTQYF. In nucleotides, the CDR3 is TGTGCCAGCAGCATCAGGGGCGCCGGACCGACGAATACGCAGTATTTT.

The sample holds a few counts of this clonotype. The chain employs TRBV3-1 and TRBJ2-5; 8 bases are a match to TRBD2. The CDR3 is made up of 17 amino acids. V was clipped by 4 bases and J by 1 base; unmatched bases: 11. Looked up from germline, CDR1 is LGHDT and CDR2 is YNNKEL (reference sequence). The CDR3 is CASSPRAPGGLQETQYF. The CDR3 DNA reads TGTGCCAGCAGCCCTAGAGCACCGGGGGGGCTCCAAGAGACCCAGTACTTC.

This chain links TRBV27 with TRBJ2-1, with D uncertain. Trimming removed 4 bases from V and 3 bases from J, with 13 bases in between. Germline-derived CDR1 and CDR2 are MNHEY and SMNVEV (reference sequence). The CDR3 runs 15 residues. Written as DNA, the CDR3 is TGTGCCAGCAGTTGGAGTGGGGTGGGCTACAATGAGCAGTTCTTC. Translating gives CASSWSGVGYNEQFF.

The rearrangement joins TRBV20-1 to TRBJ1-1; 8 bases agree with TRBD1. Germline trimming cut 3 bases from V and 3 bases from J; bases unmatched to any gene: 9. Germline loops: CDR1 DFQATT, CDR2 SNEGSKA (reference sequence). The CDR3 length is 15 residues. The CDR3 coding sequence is TGCAGTGCTAGGCCGGAGACAGGGGTGGACACTGAAGCTTTCTTT. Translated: CSARPETGVDTEAFF.

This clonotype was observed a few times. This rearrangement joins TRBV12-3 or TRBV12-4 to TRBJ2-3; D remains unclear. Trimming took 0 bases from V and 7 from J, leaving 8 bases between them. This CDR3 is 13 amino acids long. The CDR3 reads CASSLANLYTQYF. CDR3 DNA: TGTGCCAGCAGTTTAGCGAACTTGTATACGCAGTATTTT.

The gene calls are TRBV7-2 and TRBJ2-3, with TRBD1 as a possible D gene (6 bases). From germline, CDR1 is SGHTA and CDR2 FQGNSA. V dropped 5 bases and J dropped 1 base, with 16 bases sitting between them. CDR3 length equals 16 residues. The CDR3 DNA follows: TGTGCCAGCAGCGGGGCACAGGGTCGCGGCACAGATACGCAGTATTTT. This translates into CASSGAQGRGTDTQYF.

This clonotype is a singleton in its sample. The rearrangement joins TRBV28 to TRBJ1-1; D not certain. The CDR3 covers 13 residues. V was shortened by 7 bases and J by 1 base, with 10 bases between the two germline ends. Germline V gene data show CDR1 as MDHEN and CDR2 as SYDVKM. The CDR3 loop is CASISMANTEAFF. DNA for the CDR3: TGTGCCAGCATATCGATGGCGAACACTGAAGCTTTCTTT.

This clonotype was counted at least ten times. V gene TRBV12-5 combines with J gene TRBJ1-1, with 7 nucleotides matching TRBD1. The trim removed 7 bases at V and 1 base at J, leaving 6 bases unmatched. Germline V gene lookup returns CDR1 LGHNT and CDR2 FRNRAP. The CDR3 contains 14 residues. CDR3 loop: CASAEGTANTEAFF. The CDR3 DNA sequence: TGTGCTAGTGCCGAAGGGACAGCGAACACTGAAGCTTTCTTT.

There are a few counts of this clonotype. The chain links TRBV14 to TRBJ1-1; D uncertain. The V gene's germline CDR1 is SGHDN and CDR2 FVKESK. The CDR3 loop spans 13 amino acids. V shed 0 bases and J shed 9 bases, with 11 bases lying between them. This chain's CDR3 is CASSQDLGPQAFF. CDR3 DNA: TGTGCCAGCAGCCAAGATCTAGGGCCGCAAGCTTTCTTT.

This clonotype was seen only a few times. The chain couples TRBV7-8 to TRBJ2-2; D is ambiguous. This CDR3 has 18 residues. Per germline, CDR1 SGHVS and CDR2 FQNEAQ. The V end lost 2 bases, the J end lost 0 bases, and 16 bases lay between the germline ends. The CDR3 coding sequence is TGTGCCAGCAGCTTAATGATAGGGTTTTATCCGAACACCGGGGAGCTGTTTTTT. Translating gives CASSLMIGFYPNTGELFF.

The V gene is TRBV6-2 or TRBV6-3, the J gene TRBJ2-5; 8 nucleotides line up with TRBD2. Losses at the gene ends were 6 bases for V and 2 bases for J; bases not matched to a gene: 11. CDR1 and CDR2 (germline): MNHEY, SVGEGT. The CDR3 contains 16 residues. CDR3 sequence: CASSPTSEDSQETQYF. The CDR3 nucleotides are TGTGCCAGCAGCCCGACTAGCGAGGATTCTCAAGAGACCCAGTACTTC.

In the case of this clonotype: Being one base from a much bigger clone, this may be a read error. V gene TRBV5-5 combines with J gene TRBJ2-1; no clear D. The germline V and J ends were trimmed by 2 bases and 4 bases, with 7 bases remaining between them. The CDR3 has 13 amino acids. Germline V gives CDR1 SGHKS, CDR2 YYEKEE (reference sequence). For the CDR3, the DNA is TGTGCCAGCAGCTTAGTAGAATACAATGAGCAGTTCTTC. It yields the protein CASSLVEYNEQFF.

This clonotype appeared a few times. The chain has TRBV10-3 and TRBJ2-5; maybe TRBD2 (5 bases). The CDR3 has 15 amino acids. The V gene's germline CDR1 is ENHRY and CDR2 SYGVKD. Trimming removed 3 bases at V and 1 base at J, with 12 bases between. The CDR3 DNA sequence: TGTGCCATCAGTGACCGGGGTCCGGGCCAAGAGACCCAGTACTTC. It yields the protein CAISDRGPGQETQYF.

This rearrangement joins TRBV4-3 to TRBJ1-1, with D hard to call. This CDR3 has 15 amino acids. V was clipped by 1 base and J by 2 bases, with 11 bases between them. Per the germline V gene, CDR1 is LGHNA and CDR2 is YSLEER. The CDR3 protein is CASSQGQDDNTEAFF. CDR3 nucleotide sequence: TGCGCCAGCAGCCAAGGACAAGACGACAACACTGAAGCTTTCTTT.

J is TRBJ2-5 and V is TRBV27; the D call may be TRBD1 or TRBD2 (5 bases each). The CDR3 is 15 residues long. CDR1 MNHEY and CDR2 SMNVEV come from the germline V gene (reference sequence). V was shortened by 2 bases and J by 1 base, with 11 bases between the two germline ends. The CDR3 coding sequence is TGTGCCAGCAGTTTAAGAGGGGCCTCCCAAGAGACCCAGTACTTC. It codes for CASSLRGASQETQYF.

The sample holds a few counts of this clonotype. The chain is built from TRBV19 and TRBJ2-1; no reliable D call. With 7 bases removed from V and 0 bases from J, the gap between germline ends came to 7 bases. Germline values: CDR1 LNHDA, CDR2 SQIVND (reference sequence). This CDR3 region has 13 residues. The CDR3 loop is CASTGSSYNEQFF. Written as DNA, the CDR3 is TGTGCCAGTACAGGCAGCTCCTACAATGAGCAGTTCTTC.

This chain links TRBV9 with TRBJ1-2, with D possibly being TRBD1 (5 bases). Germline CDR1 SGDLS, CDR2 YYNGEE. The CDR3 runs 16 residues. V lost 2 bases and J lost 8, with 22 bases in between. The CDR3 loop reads CASSVGSTGTQGGYTF. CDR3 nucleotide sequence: TGTGCCAGCAGCGTCGGTTCAACCGGGACTCAAGGGGGCTACACCTTC. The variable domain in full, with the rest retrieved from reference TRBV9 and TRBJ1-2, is DSGVTQTPKHLITATGQRVTLRCSPRSGDLSVYWYQQSLDQGLQFLIQYYNGEERAKGNILERFSAQQFPDLHSELNLSSLELGDSALYFCASSVGSTGTQGGYTFGSGTRLTVV.

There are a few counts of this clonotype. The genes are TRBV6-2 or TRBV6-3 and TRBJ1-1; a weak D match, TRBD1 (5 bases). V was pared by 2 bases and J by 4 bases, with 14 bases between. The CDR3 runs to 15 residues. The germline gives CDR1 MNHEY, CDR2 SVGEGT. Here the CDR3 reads CASSYRLPGITEAFF. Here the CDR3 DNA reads TGTGCCAGCAGTTACCGTCTTCCAGGGATCACTGAAGCTTTCTTT.

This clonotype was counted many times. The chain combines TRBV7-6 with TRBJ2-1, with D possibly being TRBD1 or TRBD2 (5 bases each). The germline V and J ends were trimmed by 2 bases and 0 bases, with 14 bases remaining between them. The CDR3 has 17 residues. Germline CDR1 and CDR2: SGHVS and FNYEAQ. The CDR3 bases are TGTGCCAGCAGCTTAAGGAACGGGGCTTACTCCTACAATGAGCAGTTCTTC. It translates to CASSLRNGAYSYNEQFF. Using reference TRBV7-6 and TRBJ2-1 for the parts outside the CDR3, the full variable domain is GAGVSQSPRYKVTKRGQDVALRCDPISGHVSLYWYRQALGQGPEFLTYFNYEAQQDKSGLPNDRFSAERPEGSISTLTIQRTEQRDSAMYRCASSLRNGAYSYNEQFFGPGTRLTVL.

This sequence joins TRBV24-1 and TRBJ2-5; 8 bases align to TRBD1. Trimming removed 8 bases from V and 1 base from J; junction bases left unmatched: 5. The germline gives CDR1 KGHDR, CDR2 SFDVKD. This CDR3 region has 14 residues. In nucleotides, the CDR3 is TGTGCCACCATTAGAACAGGGGGCCAAGAGACCCAGTACTTC. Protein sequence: CATIRTGGQETQYF.

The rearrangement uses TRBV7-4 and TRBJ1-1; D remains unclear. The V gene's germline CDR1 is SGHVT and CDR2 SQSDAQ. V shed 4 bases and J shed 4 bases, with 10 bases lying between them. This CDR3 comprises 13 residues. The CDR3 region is CASSWSEGTEAFF. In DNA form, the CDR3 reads TGTGCCAGCAGCTGGTCTGAAGGCACTGAAGCTTTCTTT.

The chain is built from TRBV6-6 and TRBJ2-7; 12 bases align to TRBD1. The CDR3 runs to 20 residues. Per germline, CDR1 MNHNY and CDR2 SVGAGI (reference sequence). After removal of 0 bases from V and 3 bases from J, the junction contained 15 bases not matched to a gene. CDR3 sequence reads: CASSYSLGTGGAVRYYEQYV. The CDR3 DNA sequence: TGTGCCAGCAGTTACTCACTTGGGACAGGGGGCGCGGTCCGTTACTACGAGCAGTACGTC.

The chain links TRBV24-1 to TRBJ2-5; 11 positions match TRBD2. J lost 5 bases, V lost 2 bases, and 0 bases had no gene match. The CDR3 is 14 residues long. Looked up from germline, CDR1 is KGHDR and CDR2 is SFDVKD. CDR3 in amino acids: CATSDWTSGETQYF. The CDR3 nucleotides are TGTGCCACCAGTGATTGGACTAGCGGGGAGACCCAGTACTTC.